This T cell receptor (beta chain) was observed in a study of Ad26.COV2.S vaccination and SARS-CoV-2 variants. General study results and limits: Substantial breadth was reportedly displayed by spike-specific CD8+ and CD4+ T cell responses after vaccination. Placebo recipients had lower spike-specific TCR breadth than vaccine recipients.

This clone was seen once. Its antigen is unknown. Per the germline V gene, CDR1 is LGHNA and CDR2 is YNFKEQ. There are 13 residues in the CDR3. The V and J ends lost 4 bases and 2 bases respectively, with 8 bases between them. This sample's treatment: some 20 received Ad26.COV2.S at low or high dose, single or two shots; 5 received placebo; per-sample allocation not given. It was on day 63 after the first vaccine or placebo injection that samples were taken. TCRdb keeps only in-frame clones here, not all; method: immunoSEQ multiplex PCR. The sample lists hundreds of thousands of clones, approximately 89% occurring once.

The material was peripheral blood, obtained in a trial of Ad26.COV2.S vaccine versus placebo. This rearrangement joins TRBV4-2 to TRBJ1-1, with D perhaps TRBD1 (6 bases). The origin of this receptor is a person between 18 and 65 years old who received the Ad26.COV2.S COVID-19 vaccine or a placebo. CDR3 protein: CASSRTDNTEAFF. The CDR3 region has the DNA TGTGCCAGCAGCCGGACAGACAACACTGAAGCTTTCTTT.